These T cell receptor beta chains were read from a single sample in a study of blood T cell repertoires in COVID-19. Produced via immunoSEQ multiplex PCR; TCRdb's table is partial and in-frame only. The top ten hold 15% to 20% of the sample, which has some 170,000 clones, about nine tenths seen once. Sequencing was done on a sample of peripheral blood. The receptors stem from a man aged 55-75 years with active or convalescent COVID-19. The CDR3 runs from the conserved cysteine through the conserved F or W. A D gene is named only where the DNA matches it firmly. The size entry is marked missing in some rows and otherwise reads once, few, many or a size class.

abundance: once; j_gene: TRBJ2-2; v_gene: TRBV18; d_gene: -; CDR3nt: TGTGCCAGCTCACCAGGGCAAGACACCGGGGAGCTGTTTTTT; CDR3aa: CASSPGQDTGELFF
abundance: -; j_gene: TRBJ1-5; v_gene: TRBV11-2; d_gene: -; CDR3nt: TGTGCCAGCAGCTTAGAGACAGATCAGCCCCAGCATTTT; CDR3aa: CASSLETDQPQHF
abundance: -; j_gene: TRBJ1-1; v_gene: TRBV3-1/TRBV3-2; d_gene: -; CDR3nt: TGTGCCAGCAGCCAATGGGACACCCCGAACACTGAAGCTTTCTTT; CDR3aa: CASSQWDTPNTEAFF
abundance: -; j_gene: TRBJ1-2; v_gene: TRBV7-9; d_gene: -; CDR3nt: TGTGCCAGCAGCGCCGAAGGAAGGGAGGCTGGCTACACCTTC; CDR3aa: CASSAEGREAGYTF
abundance: -; j_gene: TRBJ2-7; v_gene: TRBV12-3/TRBV12-4; d_gene: -; CDR3nt: TGTGCCACCGCTACAGGGTTCTACGAGCAGTACTTC; CDR3aa: CATATGFYEQYF
abundance: -; j_gene: TRBJ1-5; v_gene: TRBV12-3/TRBV12-4; d_gene: -; CDR3nt: TGTGCCAGCAGTTCTCAGGGGAATCAGCCCCAGCATTTT; CDR3aa: CASSSQGNQPQHF
abundance: -; j_gene: TRBJ1-2; v_gene: TRBV6-2/TRBV6-3; d_gene: TRBD1; CDR3nt: TGTGCCAGCAGCCTGGCCGGGACAGGGTCTAACTATGGCTACACCTTC; CDR3aa: CASSLAGTGSNYGYTF
abundance: -; j_gene: TRBJ2-3; v_gene: TRBV3-1/TRBV3-2; d_gene: TRBD2; CDR3nt: TGTGCCAGCAGCCAAGCGGGGGGGAGCACAGATACGCAGTATTTT; CDR3aa: CASSQAGGSTDTQYF
abundance: -; j_gene: TRBJ2-3; v_gene: TRBV19; d_gene: -; CDR3nt: TGTGCCAGTAGTATCCAGGGTGACGTAACAGATACGCAGTATTTT; CDR3aa: CASSIQGDVTDTQYF
abundance: -; j_gene: TRBJ2-3; v_gene: TRBV11-2; d_gene: -; CDR3nt: TGTGCCAGCAGCTTAGATATTCAGGGGACAGATACGCAGTATTTT; CDR3aa: CASSLDIQGTDTQYF
abundance: -; j_gene: TRBJ2-5; v_gene: TRBV5-1; d_gene: -; CDR3nt: TGCGCCAGCAGTAGTCCAGTAGCGGAACAAGAGACCCAGTACTTC; CDR3aa: CASSSPVAEQETQYF
abundance: -; j_gene: TRBJ2-7; v_gene: TRBV5-1; d_gene: -; CDR3nt: TGCGCCAGCAAAAACGCGGCGACCGCCTACGAGCAGTACTTC; CDR3aa: CASKNAATAYEQYF
abundance: -; j_gene: TRBJ2-5; v_gene: TRBV5-1; d_gene: -; CDR3nt: TGCGCCAGCAGCTCCCAACAGGGGGGGGAAGAGACCCAGTACTTC; CDR3aa: CASSSQQGGEETQYF
abundance: -; j_gene: TRBJ1-1; v_gene: TRBV6-1; d_gene: -; CDR3nt: TGTGCCAGCAGTGAATCGGGGGACGGTGAAGCTTTCTTT; CDR3aa: CASSESGDGEAFF
abundance: once; j_gene: TRBJ2-4; v_gene: TRBV11-1; d_gene: -; CDR3nt: TGTGCCAGCAGCCCTACAGGGCTGAAAGCCAAAAACATTCAGTACTTC; CDR3aa: CASSPTGLKAKNIQYF
abundance: -; j_gene: TRBJ2-2; v_gene: TRBV5-6; d_gene: -; CDR3nt: TGTGCCAGCAGCTTGGTCGATCGGGAGAACACCGGGGAGCTGTTTTTT; CDR3aa: CASSLVDRENTGELFF
abundance: -; j_gene: TRBJ2-3; v_gene: TRBV10-3; d_gene: TRBD2; CDR3nt: TGTGCCGCCAGTGGCGGGGGGGCCAATACGCAGTATTTT; CDR3aa: CAASGGGANTQYF
abundance: -; j_gene: TRBJ1-1; v_gene: TRBV7-2; d_gene: TRBD1; CDR3nt: TGTGCCAGCAGCTCCTCACAGGGGGATGAAGCTTTCTTT; CDR3aa: CASSSSQGDEAFF
abundance: -; j_gene: TRBJ1-1; v_gene: TRBV6-5; d_gene: TRBD1; CDR3nt: TGTGCCAGCAGTCGACAGGGGGAAGGCACTGAAGCTTTCTTT; CDR3aa: CASSRQGEGTEAFF
abundance: -; j_gene: TRBJ1-2; v_gene: TRBV15; d_gene: -; CDR3nt: TGTGCCACCAGCAAGTCGGACAACCGGCACGGTGGCTACACCTTC; CDR3aa: CATSKSDNRHGGYTF
abundance: -; j_gene: TRBJ2-7; v_gene: TRBV12-5; d_gene: TRBD1; CDR3nt: TGTGCTAGTGGTTTGGGACAGGGGCGCTCCTACGAGCAGTACTTC; CDR3aa: CASGLGQGRSYEQYF
abundance: -; j_gene: TRBJ1-1; v_gene: TRBV5-8; d_gene: -; CDR3nt: TGTGCCAGCAGGAGGTTTTTTGAAGCTTTCTTT; CDR3aa: CASRRFFEAFF
abundance: -; j_gene: TRBJ1-2; v_gene: TRBV5-1; d_gene: TRBD1; CDR3nt: TGCGCCAGCAGCTTGGGACAGGGGGAAGGCTACACCTTC; CDR3aa: CASSLGQGEGYTF
abundance: -; j_gene: TRBJ1-2; v_gene: TRBV4-2; d_gene: -; CDR3nt: TGTGCCAGCAGCCAAGATCTTCTCCCCAGGGCCTATGGCTACACCTTC; CDR3aa: CASSQDLLPRAYGYTF
abundance: -; j_gene: TRBJ2-2; v_gene: TRBV6-5; d_gene: -; CDR3nt: TGTGCCAGCAGTTACAGGGGCGCCGCCTCAACCGGGGAGCTGTTTTTT; CDR3aa: CASSYRGAASTGELFF
abundance: -; j_gene: TRBJ1-6; v_gene: TRBV19; d_gene: -; CDR3nt: TGTGCCAGTAGTATAGATCATGATTCACCCCTCCACTTT; CDR3aa: CASSIDHDSPLHF
abundance: -; j_gene: TRBJ2-7; v_gene: TRBV2; d_gene: -; CDR3nt: TGTGCCAGCAGTGAACAGGGGAACGAGCAGTACTTC; CDR3aa: CASSEQGNEQYF
abundance: -; j_gene: TRBJ1-1; v_gene: TRBV6-6; d_gene: -; CDR3nt: TGTGCCAGCAGCGTCAGGGCCGGCACTGAAGCTTTCTTT; CDR3aa: CASSVRAGTEAFF
abundance: -; j_gene: TRBJ1-5; v_gene: TRBV29-1; d_gene: -; CDR3nt: TGCAGCGTTGTGGTGGGGAGGGCAGGGTCTGATCAGCCCCAGCATTTT; CDR3aa: CSVVVGRAGSDQPQHF
abundance: -; j_gene: TRBJ2-1; v_gene: TRBV5-4; d_gene: -; CDR3nt: TGTGCCAGCAGCTTGCAGGTAACCTCCTACAATGAGCAGTTCTTC; CDR3aa: CASSLQVTSYNEQFF
abundance: once; j_gene: TRBJ1-5; v_gene: TRBV28; d_gene: -; CDR3nt: TGTGCCAGCAGCGGGAGCAATCAGCCCCAGCATTTT; CDR3aa: CASSGSNQPQHF
abundance: -; j_gene: TRBJ2-7; v_gene: TRBV5-6; d_gene: -; CDR3nt: TGTGCCAGCAGCTTGGAGCATGTCCACGAGCAGTACTTC; CDR3aa: CASSLEHVHEQYF
abundance: -; j_gene: TRBJ1-2; v_gene: TRBV7-9; d_gene: -; CDR3nt: TGTGCCAGCAGCCTAGAGGACACCTATGGCTACACCTTC; CDR3aa: CASSLEDTYGYTF
abundance: -; j_gene: TRBJ2-7; v_gene: TRBV6-2/TRBV6-3; d_gene: TRBD1; CDR3nt: TGTGCCAGCAGTTACCATTCAAGCCCCGAAAAGGGACAGGACTCCTACGAGCAGTACTTC; CDR3aa: CASSYHSSPEKGQDSYEQYF
abundance: few; j_gene: TRBJ2-2; v_gene: TRBV11-3; d_gene: TRBD2; CDR3nt: TGTGCCAGCAGCTTAGATCAAGCTAGCGGGGTACTGAACACCGGGGAGCTGTTTTTT; CDR3aa: CASSLDQASGVLNTGELFF
abundance: -; j_gene: TRBJ2-7; v_gene: TRBV5-1; d_gene: TRBD1; CDR3nt: TGCGCCAGCAGGCTGAACAGGGGTCGACCCTACGAGCAGTACTTC; CDR3aa: CASRLNRGRPYEQYF
abundance: -; j_gene: TRBJ1-1; v_gene: TRBV11-3; d_gene: -; CDR3nt: TGTGCCAGCAGCTTAGATGCCCCGACAGGTGGGCCTGAAGCTTTCTTT; CDR3aa: CASSLDAPTGGPEAFF
abundance: -; j_gene: TRBJ1-3; v_gene: TRBV2; d_gene: TRBD1; CDR3nt: TGTGCCAGCAGTGAACCCGGGACAGTTGGAAACACCATATATTTT; CDR3aa: CASSEPGTVGNTIYF
abundance: -; j_gene: TRBJ1-2; v_gene: TRBV6-5; d_gene: -; CDR3nt: TGTGCCAGCAGTTACTCGGGGAGGACCCCAGAGGGCTACACCTTC; CDR3aa: CASSYSGRTPEGYTF
abundance: -; j_gene: TRBJ2-7; v_gene: TRBV18; d_gene: TRBD2; CDR3nt: TGTGCCAGCTCACCTGCTATACTAGCGGCCTCCTCCTACGAGCAGTACTTC; CDR3aa: CASSPAILAASSYEQYF
abundance: -; j_gene: TRBJ2-7; v_gene: TRBV15; d_gene: TRBD1; CDR3nt: TGTGCCACCAGCAGAGTATCGAGGGGGCAAGGGTACGAGCAGTACTTC; CDR3aa: CATSRVSRGQGYEQYF
abundance: -; j_gene: TRBJ1-2; v_gene: TRBV5-1; d_gene: -; CDR3nt: TGCGCCAGCAGCTTGGAAGACATAAATGGCTACACCTTC; CDR3aa: CASSLEDINGYTF
abundance: few; j_gene: TRBJ2-1; v_gene: TRBV29-1; d_gene: -; CDR3nt: TGCAGCGTTGATTGGAGGGGGCGCGGTGCTGAGAGGAATGAGCAGTTCTTC; CDR3aa: CSVDWRGRGAERNEQFF
abundance: once; j_gene: TRBJ1-1; v_gene: TRBV3-1/TRBV3-2; d_gene: TRBD1; CDR3nt: TGTGCCAGCAGCCAACGCCGGGACAGGGGTGGAGCTGAAGCTTTCTTT; CDR3aa: CASSQRRDRGGAEAFF
abundance: -; j_gene: TRBJ1-1; v_gene: TRBV11-2; d_gene: TRBD1; CDR3nt: TGTGCCAGCAGCTTCTCAGGGGGCAGGAATGAAGCTTTCTTT; CDR3aa: CASSFSGGRNEAFF